What follows are 19 T cell receptor beta chains derived from one specimen sequenced in a study of T cell changes during pregnancy in multiple sclerosis. The assay was immunoSEQ multiplex PCR, and TCRdb's table has in-frame clones only and misses some. The sample records approximately 40,000 clones, 85% to 95% being singletons. The specimen was peripheral blood. These receptors were obtained from a female donor with multiple sclerosis, enrolled in a pregnancy study.

This rearrangement joins TRBV5-4 to TRBJ2-1; 9 bases line up with TRBD2. The germline gives CDR1 SGHNT, CDR2 YYREEE (reference sequence). Trimming removed 4 bases from V and 6 bases from J; junction bases left unmatched: 11. The CDR3 has 16 residues. CDR3 sequence (DNA): TGTGCCAGCAGCCGGGGGGCGGGAGGGACCTCCAATGAGCAGTTCTTC. Its protein product is CASSRGAGGTSNEQFF.

This chain joins TRBV7-9 and TRBJ2-1; D may be TRBD1 (7 bases). The CDR3 is 14 residues long. V lost 6 bases, J lost 8 bases, and 17 bases lay in between. Germline V gene sequence: CDR1 SEHNR, CDR2 FQNEAQ (reference sequence). The CDR3 bases are TGTGCCAGCAGATTGAGGGGGCGGGACTATGAGCAGTTCTTC. Translating gives CASRLRGRDYEQFF.

By share, this clone ranks as medium-sized. The chain recombines TRBV7-3 with TRBJ2-3; TRBD2 might be the D (6 bases). The V gene's germline CDR1 is SGHTA and CDR2 FQGTGA. This CDR3 is 15 amino acids long. Trimming pared 0 bases from V and 5 bases from J, leaving 12 bases between. Here the CDR3 reads CASSLTASDIDTQYF. In DNA form, the CDR3 reads TGTGCCAGCAGCTTAACGGCTAGCGATATAGATACGCAGTATTTT.

The CDR3 DNA reads TGTGCCGCTTCGACCGTAGCAAGACAGCCCCAGCATTTT. This encodes CAASTVARQPQHF. V usage is TRBV10-3 and J usage is TRBJ1-5; D remains unclear. Germline CDR1 reads ENHRY; CDR2 reads SYGVKD. This CDR3 contains 13 residues. Trimming removed 11 bases from V and 7 bases from J, with 18 bases in between.

The V and J genes are TRBV5-1 and TRBJ2-3, with 11 nucleotides matching TRBD2. Germline V gene lookup returns CDR1 SGHRS and CDR2 YFSETQ. Losses at the gene ends were 1 base for V and 4 bases for J; bases not matched to a gene: 2. CDR3 length equals 15 residues. The DNA for the CDR3 is TGCGCCAGCAGCTTGTTAGCGGGAGGGGCAGATACGCAGTATTTT. Encoded protein: CASSLLAGGADTQYF.

The chain couples TRBV9 to TRBJ2-7; D might be TRBD2 (6 bases). The germline gives CDR1 SGDLS, CDR2 YYNGEE. With 4 bases removed from V and 0 bases from J, the gap between germline ends came to 14 bases. The CDR3 totals 15 residues. The chain's CDR3 is CASSLGGLPSYEQYF. The DNA of the CDR3 is TGTGCCAGCAGCCTGGGGGGACTTCCCTCCTACGAGCAGTACTTC.

This clone came up a few times. V gene TRBV28 combines with J gene TRBJ1-2, with D hard to call. The CDR3 sequence is 14 residues long. Trimming took off 2 bases at V and 3 bases at J, with 10 bases between the two ends. CDR1 is MDHEN, CDR2 SYDVKM, per germline. The CDR3 spells CASSLVGPDYGYTF. The CDR3 bases are TGTGCCAGCAGTTTAGTAGGGCCCGACTATGGCTACACCTTC.

The chain uses TRBV5-1 and TRBJ1-5; 7 nucleotides agree with TRBD1. CDR3 length: 20 residues. V lost 3 bases, J lost 0 bases, and 18 bases stayed unmatched. The germline V gene has CDR1 SGHRS and CDR2 YFSETQ. DNA for the CDR3: TGCGCCAGCAGCTCACCGACAGGGCCCTATGAATTCTATAGCAATCAGCCCCAGCATTTT. Residues: CASSSPTGPYEFYSNQPQHF.

The DNA of the CDR3 is TGTGCCAGCAGGCCACTAGCGGGAGCGGGGAATGAGCAGTTCTTC. Translating it yields CASRPLAGAGNEQFF. This chain links TRBV7-9 with TRBJ2-1; 11 bases are shared with TRBD2. The CDR3 is 15 residues long. V dropped 6 bases and J dropped 7; count of bases not matched to a gene: 8. The germline V gene encodes CDR1 SEHNR and CDR2 FQNEAQ (reference sequence).

CDR3 sequence reads: CSVEVETNEKLFF. CDR3 coding DNA: TGCAGCGTTGAAGTGGAAACTAATGAAAAACTGTTTTTT. The J gene is TRBJ1-4, the V gene TRBV29-1; D remains unclear. CDR1 is SQVTM, CDR2 ANQGSEA, per germline. The ends were cut back, 1 base at V and 1 base at J, with 4 bases in the middle. The CDR3 runs to 13 residues.

This rearrangement joins TRBV28 to TRBJ1-1, with D tentatively TRBD1 (5 bases). Trimming stripped 5 bases from V and 2 bases from J, with 9 bases between. Germline CDR1 reads MDHEN; CDR2 reads SYDVKM. The CDR3 is made up of 13 amino acids. The chain's CDR3 is CASSPQGNTEAFF. The CDR3 DNA is TGTGCCAGCAGTCCTCAGGGAAACACTGAAGCTTTCTTT.

The rearrangement uses TRBV14 and TRBJ2-7; 7 bases line up with TRBD1. Per germline, CDR1 SGHDN and CDR2 FVKESK. Losses at the gene ends were 2 bases for V and 0 bases for J; bases not matched to a gene: 4. The CDR3 is 15 amino acids. CDR3 amino acids: CASSQWDSASYEQYF. As DNA, the CDR3 is TGTGCCAGCAGCCAATGGGACAGCGCCTCCTACGAGCAGTACTTC.

V usage is TRBV4-2 and J usage is TRBJ1-5; D gene uncertain. The CDR3 sequence is 14 residues long. Germline CDR1 and CDR2: LGHNA and YNFKEQ. Trimming cost V 0 bases and J 6 bases, with 9 bases left between them. This chain's CDR3 is CASSQDQYLQPQHF. The DNA for the CDR3 is TGTGCCAGCAGCCAAGACCAGTACCTTCAGCCCCAGCATTTT.

V gene TRBV5-6 combines with J gene TRBJ2-7, with 10 bases fitting TRBD2. V trimming: 2 bases; J trimming: 2 bases; junction bases outside the gene matches: 4. Germline V gives CDR1 SGHDT, CDR2 YYEEEE. The CDR3 is made up of 15 amino acids. CDR3 sequence: CASSFGLAATYEQYF. CDR3 coding DNA: TGTGCCAGCAGCTTTGGACTAGCGGCAACCTACGAGCAGTACTTC.

The chain carries TRBV19 and TRBJ1-2, with a weak D call TRBD1 (5 bases). Deletions cut 7 bases from V and 8 bases from J, with 17 bases between. The CDR3 contains 13 residues. Germline CDR1 and CDR2: LNHDA and SQIVND (reference sequence). The chain's CDR3 is CASTLMGDGGYTF. The DNA for the CDR3 is TGTGCCAGTACCTTGATGGGGGATGGAGGCTACACCTTC.

The chain employs TRBV6-5 and TRBJ2-7; D perhaps matches TRBD1 (6 bases). V was cut by 6 bases and J by 4 bases, with 19 bases left in between. The germline V gene has CDR1 MNHEY and CDR2 SVGAGI. The CDR3 contains 15 residues. The CDR3: CASSRTRDNRYEQYF. The CDR3 DNA reads as TGTGCCAGCAGCCGAACCCGGGACAATCGATACGAGCAGTACTTC.

The chain joins TRBV9 to TRBJ2-7; the D gene is possibly TRBD2 (7 bases). From germline, CDR1 is SGDLS and CDR2 YYNGEE. The ends were cut back, 3 bases at V and 2 bases at J, with 12 bases in the middle. The CDR3 totals 14 residues. The DNA of the CDR3 is TGTGCCAGCAGCGGCGGGGGCTCCGCCTACGAGCAGTACTTC. Translated: CASSGGGSAYEQYF.

The CDR3 here is CASSLSRGGNQPQHF. CDR3 nucleotide sequence: TGTGCCAGCAGCTTATCCCGGGGGGGCAATCAGCCCCAGCATTTT. The V gene is TRBV7-2, the J gene TRBJ1-5; D possibly corresponds to TRBD1 (5 bases). This CDR3 comprises 15 residues. CDR1 is SGHTA, CDR2 FQGNSA, per germline. Trimming removed 2 bases from V and 2 bases from J, with 10 bases in between.

The chain has TRBV13 and TRBJ2-5; either TRBD1 or TRBD2 may supply D (6 bases each). Trimming pared 5 bases from V and 5 bases from J, leaving 27 bases between. This CDR3 is 18 amino acids long. The germline CDR1 and CDR2 sequences are PRHDT and FYEKMQ (reference sequence). Here the CDR3 DNA reads TGTGCCAGCAGCCTGAGGGGACACTCTAAACTAGGGGGGGAGACCCAGTACTTC. This gives the protein CASSLRGHSKLGGETQYF. Based on the CDR3 plus reference TRBV13 and TRBJ2-5, the full variable domain is AAGVIQSPRHLIKEKRETATLKCYPIPRHDTVYWYQQGPGQDPQFLISFYEKMQSDKGSIPDRFSAQQFSDYHSELNMSSLELGDSALYFCASSLRGHSKLGGETQYFGPGTRLLVL.